One and the same sample provided the 16 T cell receptor beta chains below, sequenced in a study of shared clonotypes between healthy human individuals. The method was immunoSEQ multiplex PCR; TCRdb's version includes in-frame clones alone and lacks a portion of them. Of some 470,000 clones listed, about 79% were seen once; the top ten hold roughly 13%. The specimen was PBMCs. These receptor sequences come from a woman in her thirties or forties in good health. Some clones in this sample may be carry-over from other donors' samples.

J is TRBJ2-2 and V is TRBV10-2; D perhaps matches TRBD2 (5 bases). This CDR3 has 14 residues. Germline V gene data show CDR1 as WSHSY and CDR2 as SAAADI. Deletions cut 4 bases from V and 6 bases from J, with 12 bases between. The CDR3 region is CASSGRGSAGELFF. CDR3 nucleotides: TGCGCCAGCAGTGGCCGGGGTTCGGCCGGGGAGCTGTTTTTT.

Concerning this clone itself: A far larger clone lies a single base away; this is likely a read error. The conserved final phenylalanine or tryptophan is absent from the CDR3, which likely points to a read error. V is TRBV7-3 and J is TRBJ1-1; no clear D. In germline, CDR1 is SGHTA, CDR2 FQGTGA. This CDR3 region has 13 residues. V was cut by 4 bases and J by 4 bases, with 10 bases left in between. The CDR3 region is CASSSPYSTEAFS. The CDR3 DNA reads as TGTGCCAGCAGCTCGCCCTACAGCACTGAAGCTTTCTCT.

DNA of the CDR3: TGTGCCAGCAGCCCTAGCGGAACCAGCTACGAGCAGTACTTC. Translated, it gives CASSPSGTSYEQYF. This chain joins TRBV7-8 and TRBJ2-7; 7 bases agree with TRBD2. The CDR3 runs 14 residues. Unmatched junction bases numbered 7, after V lost 5 bases and J lost 3 bases. Germline-derived CDR1 and CDR2 are SGHVS and FQNEAQ.

V gene TRBV11-2 combines with J gene TRBJ2-3; D is unresolved. Germline CDR1 is SGHAT and CDR2 is FQNNGV. Deletions cut 3 bases from V and 3 bases from J, with 10 bases between. The CDR3 length is 14 residues. CDR3 DNA: TGTGCCAGCAGCTTGGCAGTAACGACAGATACGCAGTATTTT. It specifies CASSLAVTTDTQYF.

Points on this clone: The junction and the germline gene differ at one end; a read error may be behind it. The rearrangement links TRBV7-6 to TRBJ2-7; 9 bases agree with TRBD1. Germline CDR1 reads SGHVS; CDR2 reads FNYEAQ. The CDR3 contains 13 residues. The CDR3 spells CASSLAGGTGSDF. The CDR3 bases are TGTGCCAGCAGCTTAGCAGGAGGGACAGGGTCAGACTTC.

The CDR3 sequence is CASTLGTSGRNEQFF. The CDR3 DNA reads TGTGCCAGCACCTTGGGGACTAGCGGGAGGAATGAGCAGTTCTTC. The chain is built from TRBV27 and TRBJ2-1; TRBD2 matches 15 bases. This CDR3 is built from 15 residues. Unmatched junction bases numbered 5, after V lost 7 bases and J lost 7 bases. Germline V CDR1 and CDR2: MNHEY, SMNVEV (reference sequence).

V and J are TRBV9 and TRBJ2-7; no clear D. Germline V gene lookup returns CDR1 SGDLS and CDR2 YYNGEE. V lost 2 bases and J 0 bases, leaving 3 bases between the germline ends. There are 12 residues in the CDR3. The CDR3 sequence: CASSVSSYEQYF. The CDR3 DNA sequence: TGTGCCAGCAGCGTCAGCTCCTACGAGCAGTACTTC.

The chain has TRBV28 and TRBJ2-7; maybe TRBD1 (6 bases). Germline V gene lookup returns CDR1 MDHEN and CDR2 SYDVKM. V was trimmed by 9 bases and J by 1 base, leaving 16 bases between them. The CDR3 is made up of 14 amino acids. CDR3 coding DNA: TGTGCCAGTCAGGGGATCGGGAATTCCTACGAGCAGTACTTC. Its translation is CASQGIGNSYEQYF.

This chain joins TRBV5-1 and TRBJ2-5; D is unresolved. Trimming removed 0 bases at V and 2 bases at J, with 11 bases between. Germline V gene lookup returns CDR1 SGHRS and CDR2 YFSETQ. The CDR3 consists of 15 residues. The CDR3 region has the DNA TGCGCCAGCAGCTTGGTGGCGGCGTGGCAAGAGACCCAGTACTTC. Encoded protein: CASSLVAAWQETQYF.

V usage is TRBV7-7 and J usage is TRBJ2-7; D is undetermined. Trimming pared 0 bases from V and 3 bases from J, leaving 6 bases between. Germline assignment: CDR1 SSHAT and CDR2 FNYEAQ (reference sequence). This CDR3 region has 13 residues. CDR3 protein: CASSLAGNYEQYF. CDR3 nucleotides: TGTGCCAGCAGCTTAGCGGGAAACTACGAGCAGTACTTC. Complete variable domain (other parts from reference TRBV7-7 and TRBJ2-7): GAGVSQSPRYKVTKRGQDVTLRCDPISSHATLYWYQQALGQGPEFLTYFNYEAQPDKSGLPSDRFSAERPEGSISTLTIQRTEQRDSAMYRCASSLAGNYEQYFGPGTRLTVT.

The chain is built from TRBV4-2 and TRBJ2-2; a possible D gene is TRBD2 (5 bases). Trimming removed 0 bases from V and 3 bases from J, with 11 bases in between. The CDR3 extends over 16 amino acids. Per germline, CDR1 LGHNA and CDR2 YNFKEQ. The CDR3 protein is CASSQEASGYTGELFF. CDR3 DNA sequence: TGTGCCAGCAGCCAAGAAGCCTCGGGGTACACCGGGGAGCTGTTTTTT.

The V gene is TRBV2, the J gene TRBJ2-1, with 10 bases aligning to TRBD1. V shed 6 bases, J shed 9 bases, and the junction held 8 bases outside the gene matches. CDR1 SNHLY and CDR2 FYNNEI come from the germline V gene. The CDR3 has 14 residues. The CDR3, as DNA: TGTGCCAGCAGGCAGGACAGGGGGATGGTTGAGCAGTTCTTC. It translates to CASRQDRGMVEQFF.

V gene TRBV21-1 combines with J gene TRBJ1-5; the table names TRBD1, a call not compared with the DNA. TRBV21-1 is noted as a pseudogene. The CDR3 has 13 residues. This CDR3 is CASSAQVGQPQHF. The DNA of the CDR3 is TGTGCCAGCAGCGCTCAGGTGGGTCAGCCCCAGCATTTT.

This clone showed up just a few times. This chain uses TRBV6-1 with TRBJ2-1; 9 nucleotides line up with TRBD1. V lost 8 bases to trimming and J lost 3 bases; unmatched junction nucleotides: 8. CDR3 length: 15 residues. Germline CDR1 reads MNHNS; CDR2 reads SASEGT. In nucleotides, the CDR3 is TGTGCCAGCGGAACCGGGACAGGGAACTACAATGAGCAGTTCTTC. Protein sequence: CASGTGTGNYNEQFF.

This clone was detected a few times. The chain couples TRBV5-1 to TRBJ1-1; TRBD1 agrees at 7 bases. V dropped 0 bases and J dropped 8; count of bases not matched to a gene: 7. This CDR3 has 14 amino acids. Germline values: CDR1 SGHRS, CDR2 YFSETQ. CDR3 amino acids: CASSLEPGQLEAFF. For the CDR3, the DNA is TGCGCCAGCAGCTTGGAGCCGGGACAGCTGGAAGCTTTCTTT.

The J gene is TRBJ2-1, the V gene TRBV4-2; TRBD2 aligns across 10 bases. V lost 5 bases to trimming and J lost 9 bases; unmatched junction nucleotides: 7. CDR1 is LGHNA, CDR2 YNFKEQ, per germline. The CDR3 spans 14 residues. The chain's CDR3 is CASSSLAGAGEQFF. CDR3 nucleotide sequence: TGTGCCAGCAGCAGCCTAGCGGGAGCTGGTGAGCAGTTCTTC.